These 10 T cell receptor beta chains came from one sample sequenced in a study of cytomegalovirus exposure and HLA in healthy donors. The PCR employed 60 Vbeta primers together with 13 Jbeta primers. The data were produced by immunoSEQ multiplex PCR, yet TCRdb's version contains in-frame clones alone and is incomplete. The sample records some 98,000 clones, less than 10% being singletons. What was sequenced was PBMCs. Receptors originate from a man aged 50-59 years in good health and CMV-seropositive.

The chain links TRBV19 to TRBJ2-1; 13 positions agree with TRBD2. With V trimmed by 2 bases and J by 6 bases, 7 bases remained unmatched. This CDR3 comprises 17 residues. Germline loops: CDR1 LNHDA, CDR2 SQIVND (reference sequence). The CDR3: CASSISPGLAGANEQFF. The CDR3, as DNA: TGTGCCAGTAGTATAAGCCCTGGACTAGCGGGAGCCAATGAGCAGTTCTTC.

CDR3 residues: CASSQRRTYEQYF. The CDR3, as DNA: TGTGCCAGCAGCCAGAGGAGAACCTACGAGCAGTACTTC. This chain joins TRBV7-2 and TRBJ2-7, with D unresolved. This CDR3 comprises 13 residues. V lost 5 bases and J lost 2, with 10 bases in between. CDR1 is SGHTA, CDR2 FQGNSA, per germline.

This clone was counted only a few times. J is TRBJ1-2 and V is TRBV6-1; 7 nucleotides line up with TRBD1. V shed 6 bases and J 1 base; nucleotides not matched to a gene: 8. Germline CDR1 reads MNHNS; CDR2 reads SASEGT. This CDR3 has 15 residues. CDR3 in amino acids: CASRPGTASNYGYTF. The DNA for the CDR3 is TGTGCCAGCAGACCCGGGACAGCCAGTAACTATGGCTACACCTTC.

The chain recombines TRBV7-3 with TRBJ2-1, with 13 bases matching TRBD2. The germline V gene has CDR1 SGHTA and CDR2 FQGTGA. The CDR3 has 20 residues. The J segment lost 6 bases and the V segment lost 1 base, leaving 15 bases of the junction unmatched. CDR3 DNA: TGTGCCAGCAGCTTAAATCCAACGGAGAGCGGACTAGCGGGAGTCAATGAGCAGTTCTTC. It translates to CASSLNPTESGLAGVNEQFF. Supplemented by reference TRBV7-3 and TRBJ2-1, the full variable domain reads GAGVSQTPSNKVTEKGKYVELRCDPISGHTALYWYRQSLGQGPEFLIYFQGTGAADDSGLPNDRFFAVRPEGSVSTLKIQRTERGDSAVYLCASSLNPTESGLAGVNEQFFGPGTRLTVL.

The sample holds a few counts of this clone. J is TRBJ1-1 and V is TRBV28; 8 positions agree with TRBD1. Per germline, CDR1 MDHEN and CDR2 SYDVKM. CDR3 length: 15 residues. V was clipped by 4 bases and J by 1 base; unmatched bases: 5. CDR3 residues: CASSSFGQGNTEAFF. As DNA, the CDR3 is TGTGCCAGCAGTTCTTTCGGACAGGGGAACACTGAAGCTTTCTTT.

This chain joins TRBV4-3 and TRBJ2-1; no reliable D call. CDR1 and CDR2 (germline): LGHNA, YSLEER. The CDR3 spans 12 residues. V shed 1 base and J shed 6 bases, with 4 bases lying between them. The CDR3 sequence: CASSQGLNEQFF. CDR3 DNA sequence: TGCGCCAGCAGCCAAGGGCTCAATGAGCAGTTCTTC.

This chain links TRBV15 with TRBJ2-5, with D maybe TRBD2 (6 bases). The V end was cut by 3 bases, the J end by 5 bases, with 10 bases between. Germline loops: CDR1 LNHNV, CDR2 YYDKDF (reference sequence). The CDR3 has 13 residues. The CDR3 bases are TGTGCCACCAGCAGGGGCGGGGTGGAGACCCAGTACTTC. This gives the protein CATSRGGVETQYF. Combining the CDR3 with reference TRBV15 and TRBJ2-5 gives the whole variable domain DAMVIQNPRYQVTQFGKPVTLSCSQTLNHNVMYWYQQKSSQAPKLLFHYYDKDFNNEADTPDNFQSRRPNTSFCFLDIRSPGLGDTAMYLCATSRGGVETQYFGPGTRLLVL.

V usage is TRBV30 and J usage is TRBJ1-3, with TRBD1 identical over 7 bases. This CDR3 contains 14 residues. Germline V gene sequence: CDR1 GTSNPN, CDR2 SVGIG (reference sequence). Trimming cost V 3 bases and J 4 bases; bases outside gene matches: 6. In DNA form, the CDR3 reads TGTGCCTGGAGCCCGATAGGGGGCGGAAACACCATATATTTT. Protein product: CAWSPIGGGNTIYF.

This clone was seen more than once but under ten times. The chain employs TRBV2 and TRBJ2-2, with D tentatively TRBD1 (7 bases). V dropped 2 bases and J dropped 4 bases, with 14 bases sitting between them. The CDR3 sequence is 16 residues long. CDR1 and CDR2 from the germline V gene are SNHLY and FYNNEI. CDR3 residues: CASSERAGGSTGELFF. CDR3 nucleotide sequence: TGTGCCAGCAGTGAAAGGGCAGGGGGGAGCACCGGGGAGCTGTTTTTT.

This chain connects TRBV9 to TRBJ2-4, with a possible D match to TRBD1 (7 bases). The CDR3 has 15 residues. V lost 5 bases, J lost 5 bases, and 17 bases lay in between. CDR1 is SGDLS, CDR2 YYNGEE, per germline. CDR3 DNA: TGTGCCAGCAGTCAACCAGGGGGGCCGGAAAACATTCAGTACTTC. As protein: CASSQPGGPENIQYF.